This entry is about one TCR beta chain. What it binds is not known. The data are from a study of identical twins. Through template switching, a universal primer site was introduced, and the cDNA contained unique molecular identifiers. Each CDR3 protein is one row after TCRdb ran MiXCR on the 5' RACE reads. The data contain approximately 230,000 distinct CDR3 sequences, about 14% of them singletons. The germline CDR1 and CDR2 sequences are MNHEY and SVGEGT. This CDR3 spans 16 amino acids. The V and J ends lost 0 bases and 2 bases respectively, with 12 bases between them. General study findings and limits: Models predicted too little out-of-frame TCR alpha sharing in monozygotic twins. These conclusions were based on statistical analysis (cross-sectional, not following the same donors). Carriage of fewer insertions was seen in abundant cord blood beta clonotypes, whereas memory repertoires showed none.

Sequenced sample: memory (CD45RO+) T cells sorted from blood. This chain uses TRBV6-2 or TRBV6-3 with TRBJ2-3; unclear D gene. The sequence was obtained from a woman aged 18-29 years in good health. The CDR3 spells CASSYSSVTITDTQYF. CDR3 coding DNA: TGTGCCAGCAGTTACTCTTCGGTTACAATCACAGATACGCAGTATTTT.